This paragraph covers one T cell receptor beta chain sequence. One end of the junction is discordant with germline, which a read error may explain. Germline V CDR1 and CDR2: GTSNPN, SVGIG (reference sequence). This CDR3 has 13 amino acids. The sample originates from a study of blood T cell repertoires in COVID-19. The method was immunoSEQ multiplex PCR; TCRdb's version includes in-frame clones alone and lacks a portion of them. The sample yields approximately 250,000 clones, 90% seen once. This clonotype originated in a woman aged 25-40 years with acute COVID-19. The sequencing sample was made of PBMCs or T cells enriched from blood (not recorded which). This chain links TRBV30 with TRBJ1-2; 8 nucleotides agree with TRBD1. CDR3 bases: TGTGCCTCCTCGTCCGGGGGACAGGCCCTATTGGCCTTC. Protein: CASSSGGQALLAF.